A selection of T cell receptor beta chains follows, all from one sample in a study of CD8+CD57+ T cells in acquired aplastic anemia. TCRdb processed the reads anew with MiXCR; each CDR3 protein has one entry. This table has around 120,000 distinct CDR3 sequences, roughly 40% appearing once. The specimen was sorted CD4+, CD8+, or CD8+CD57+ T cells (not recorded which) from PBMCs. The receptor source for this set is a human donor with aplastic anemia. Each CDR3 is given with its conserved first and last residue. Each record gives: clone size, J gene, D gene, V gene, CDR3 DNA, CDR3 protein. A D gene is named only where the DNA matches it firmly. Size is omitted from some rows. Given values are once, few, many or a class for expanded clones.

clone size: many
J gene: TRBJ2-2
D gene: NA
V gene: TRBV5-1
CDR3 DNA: TGCGCCAGTAGTCACCAGGGAAGCAGCACCGGGGAGCTGTTTTTT
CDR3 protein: CASSHQGSSTGELFF

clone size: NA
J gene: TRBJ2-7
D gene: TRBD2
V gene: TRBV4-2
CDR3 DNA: TGTGCCAGCAGTCCCGGACTAGCGGGGACGAGCTCCTACGAGCAGTACTTC
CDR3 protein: CASSPGLAGTSSYEQYF

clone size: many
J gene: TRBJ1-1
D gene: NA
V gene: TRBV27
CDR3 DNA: TGTGCCAGCAGTCCCGGCCCGGGAGGAAGCACTGAAGCTTTCTTT
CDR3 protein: CASSPGPGGSTEAFF

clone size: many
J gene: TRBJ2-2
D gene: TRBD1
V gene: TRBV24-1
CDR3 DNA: TGTGCCACCAGTGACAAGGGACAGGGGGTTTTCGGGGAGCTGTTTTTT
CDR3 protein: CATSDKGQGVFGELFF

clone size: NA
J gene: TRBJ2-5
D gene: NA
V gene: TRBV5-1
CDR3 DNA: TGCGCCAGCAATGGAAGAGATGGCCAGTACTTC
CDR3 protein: CASNGRDGQYF

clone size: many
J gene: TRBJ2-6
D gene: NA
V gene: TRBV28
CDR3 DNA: TGTGCCAGCAGTAATCTGCTTGGGGCCAACGTCCTGACTTTC
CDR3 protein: CASSNLLGANVLTF

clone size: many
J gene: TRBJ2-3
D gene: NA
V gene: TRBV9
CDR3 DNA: TGTGCCAGCAGCGTACTAGCAGATACGCAGTATTTT
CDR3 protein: CASSVLADTQYF

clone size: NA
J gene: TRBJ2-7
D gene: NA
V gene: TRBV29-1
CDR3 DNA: TGCAGCGTTGAAGATCCTGTGGGATACGAGCAGTACTTC
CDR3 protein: CSVEDPVGYEQYF

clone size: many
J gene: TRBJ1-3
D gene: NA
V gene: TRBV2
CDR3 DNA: TGTGCCAGCAGTGACTTGAGGACAGCGGAAAACACCATATATTTT
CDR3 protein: CASSDLRTAENTIYF

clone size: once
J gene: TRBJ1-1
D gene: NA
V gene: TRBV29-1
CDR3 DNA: TGCAGCGTTCCAGGATTGAACACTGAAGCTTTCTTT
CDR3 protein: CSVPGLNTEAFF

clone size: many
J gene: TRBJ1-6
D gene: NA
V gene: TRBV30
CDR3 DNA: TGTGCCTGGTCCAGGGTAACCTATAATTCACCCCTCCACTTT
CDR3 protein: CAWSRVTYNSPLHF

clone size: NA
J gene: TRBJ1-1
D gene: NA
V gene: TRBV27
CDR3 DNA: TGTGCCAGCAGTTCCCCTGGGGGGGCGAACACTGAAGCTTTCTTT
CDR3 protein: CASSSPGGANTEAFF

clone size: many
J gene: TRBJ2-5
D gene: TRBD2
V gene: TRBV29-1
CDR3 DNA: TGCAGCGTTAAGCGGGGGGGCCAAGAGACCCAGTACTTC
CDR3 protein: CSVKRGGQETQYF

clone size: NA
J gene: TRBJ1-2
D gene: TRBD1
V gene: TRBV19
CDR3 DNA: TGTGCCAGTAGTCGACAGGGTTTGGGCGGCTACACCTTC
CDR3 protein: CASSRQGLGGYTF

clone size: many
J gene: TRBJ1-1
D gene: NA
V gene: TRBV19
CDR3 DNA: TGTGCCAGTAGTATAACGACAGCAACTATGAACACTGAAGCTTTCTTT
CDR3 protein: CASSITTATMNTEAFF

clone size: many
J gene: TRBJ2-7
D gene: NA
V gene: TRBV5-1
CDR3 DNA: TGCGCCAGCAGCTTGGGTATGCAGGGGAACGAGCAGTACTTC
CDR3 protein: CASSLGMQGNEQYF

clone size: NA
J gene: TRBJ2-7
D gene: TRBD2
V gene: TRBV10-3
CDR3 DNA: TGTGCCATCAGCGAACCGGGACTAGCGGGGGTAGAGCAGTACTTC
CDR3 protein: CAISEPGLAGVEQYF

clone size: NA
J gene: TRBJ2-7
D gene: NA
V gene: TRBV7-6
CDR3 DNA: TGTGCCAGCAGTCATACCCGTGGTGGGGGGGGCGACGAGCAGTACTTC
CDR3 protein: CASSHTRGGGGDEQYF

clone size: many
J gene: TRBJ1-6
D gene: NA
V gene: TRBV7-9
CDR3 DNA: TGTGCCAGCAGCTTAACAGGGAATAATTCACCCCTCCACTTT
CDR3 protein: CASSLTGNNSPLHF

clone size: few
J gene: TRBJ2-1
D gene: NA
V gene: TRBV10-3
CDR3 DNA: TGTGCCATCAGTGCGGTTACCCATGGCAGCAATGAGCAGTTCTTC
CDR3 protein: CAISAVTHGSNEQFF

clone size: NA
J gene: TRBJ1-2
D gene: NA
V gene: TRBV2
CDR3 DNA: TGTGCCAGCAGCCGGGACGAATTTCGCTACACCTTC
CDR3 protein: CASSRDEFRYTF

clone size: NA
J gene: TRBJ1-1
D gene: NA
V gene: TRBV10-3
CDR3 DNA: TGTGCCATCAGTGAGTCAGGGGCGACGAACACTGAAGCTTTCTTT
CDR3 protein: CAISESGATNTEAFF

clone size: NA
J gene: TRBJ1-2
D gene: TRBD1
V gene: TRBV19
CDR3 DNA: TGTGCCAGTAGTACAGGGGGACGGGTTGGCTACACCTTC
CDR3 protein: CASSTGGRVGYTF

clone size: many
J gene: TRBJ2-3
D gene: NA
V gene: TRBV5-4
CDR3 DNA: TGTGCCAGCAGCCAGGGGCCTTCAGATACGCAGTATTTT
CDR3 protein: CASSQGPSDTQYF

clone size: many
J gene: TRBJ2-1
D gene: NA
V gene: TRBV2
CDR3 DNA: TGTGCCAGCAGCGACCATGAAGGCTCCTACAATGAGCAGTTCTTC
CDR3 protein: CASSDHEGSYNEQFF

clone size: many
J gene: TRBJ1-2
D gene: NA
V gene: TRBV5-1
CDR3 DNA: TGCGCCAGCAGCTTGGCCGCCAGGAGTGGCTACACCTTC
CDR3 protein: CASSLAARSGYTF